Shown below are 13 T cell receptor beta chains from a single sample sequenced in a study of CD8+CD57+ T cells in acquired aplastic anemia. Those patients picked for sequencing had displayed CD8+CD57+ cell expansion on flow cytometry. Profiling that covered TCR beta VDJ and CDR3 relied on genomic DNA as its template. From the reads, TCRdb called clonotypes with MiXCR, one entry per CDR3 protein. The table includes about 180,000 distinct CDR3 sequences, about 44% detected once. Sequencing used sorted CD4+, CD8+, or CD8+CD57+ T cells (not recorded which) from PBMCs. These receptors originate from a human donor with aplastic anemia.

The rearrangement uses TRBV7-2 and TRBJ1-1, with D uncertain. Trimming removed 4 bases at V and 0 bases at J, with 9 bases between. Germline V gives CDR1 SGHTA, CDR2 FQGNSA. This CDR3 has 14 amino acids. The CDR3, as DNA: TGTGCCAGCAGCTCCCCAGACTTGAACACTGAAGCTTTCTTT. Translation: CASSSPDLNTEAFF.

This clonotype was found many times. This rearrangement joins TRBV29-1 to TRBJ1-3, with D possibly matching TRBD1 (6 bases). In germline, CDR1 is SQVTM, CDR2 ANQGSEA. The CDR3 totals 15 residues. V lost 7 bases and J lost 0, with 16 bases in between. The CDR3 coding sequence is TGCAGCGCTCTGCTAAGGGGGATCTCTGGAAACACCATATATTTT. As protein: CSALLRGISGNTIYF.

CDR3 nucleotide sequence: TGTGCCTGGAGCGAACAGGGGGCAGGCTTAACTTCACCCCTCCACTTT. Protein: CAWSEQGAGLTSPLHF. The chain combines TRBV30 with TRBJ1-6, with TRBD1 identical over 9 bases. The V gene's germline CDR1 is GTSNPN and CDR2 SVGIG (reference sequence). Unmatched junction bases numbered 12, after V lost 3 bases and J lost 9 bases. This CDR3 spans 16 amino acids.

This clonotype was counted at least ten times. This chain joins TRBV25-1 and TRBJ2-7; 12 nucleotides agree with TRBD1. CDR1 and CDR2 (germline): MGHDK, SYGVNS. V trimming: 6 bases; J trimming: 5 bases; junction bases outside the gene matches: 2. The CDR3 runs 13 residues. The CDR3 region has the DNA TGTGCCAGCAGGGGGACAGGGGGCCACGAGCAGTACTTC. Its translation is CASRGTGGHEQYF.

This clonotype showed up just a few times. The rearrangement joins TRBV7-8 to TRBJ2-5; no definite D call. The V end was cut by 3 bases, the J end by 5 bases, with 7 bases between. This CDR3 comprises 12 residues. The germline gives CDR1 SGHVS, CDR2 FQNEAQ. In DNA form, the CDR3 reads TGTGCCAGCAGCTTGAATCCGGAGACCCAGTACTTC. The encoded protein is CASSLNPETQYF.

V usage is TRBV24-1 and J usage is TRBJ2-5; D uncertain. Between the trimmed V and J ends, which lost 4 bases and 4 bases, there was a span of 9 bases. CDR3 size: 13 residues. CDR1 KGHDR and CDR2 SFDVKD come from the germline V gene. The CDR3 here is CATSDNTGETQYF. CDR3 DNA sequence: TGTGCCACCAGTGACAATACCGGAGAGACCCAGTACTTC.

This rearrangement joins TRBV5-1 to TRBJ2-2; D possibly uses TRBD1 or TRBD2 (5 bases each). Germline CDR1 and CDR2: SGHRS and YFSETQ. The V end was cut by 7 bases, the J end by 4 bases, with 17 bases between. CDR3 length equals 15 residues. The CDR3 loop is CASHGGRTGTGELFF. In DNA form, the CDR3 reads TGCGCCAGCCATGGGGGAAGGACTGGCACCGGGGAGCTGTTTTTT.

This clonotype was picked up many times. V gene TRBV6-1 combines with J gene TRBJ1-5, with D uncertain. CDR3 size: 14 residues. Looked up from germline, CDR1 is MNHNS and CDR2 is SASEGT. The germline V and J ends were trimmed by 6 bases and 2 bases, with 11 bases remaining between them. The chain's CDR3 is CASRDGFGNQPQHF. CDR3 in DNA: TGTGCCAGCAGGGATGGTTTTGGCAATCAGCCCCAGCATTTT.

This clonotype was recorded only once. J is TRBJ2-5 and V is TRBV24-1; TRBD2 matches at 10 bases. In germline, CDR1 is KGHDR, CDR2 SFDVKD. The CDR3 covers 17 residues. Trimming took 3 bases from V and 5 from J; bases not matched to a gene: 11. The CDR3 nucleotides are TGTGCCACCAGTGATACTCACCTAGCGGGAGTAAGGGAGACCCAGTACTTC. Translated, it gives CATSDTHLAGVRETQYF.

This clonotype was seen a handful of times. CDR3 nucleotides: TGTGCCACCAGTGATTTACTCGACAATGAGCAGTTCTTC. Protein sequence: CATSDLLDNEQFF. The V call is TRBV24-1, the J call TRBJ2-1, with no clear D. Germline V gene sequence: CDR1 KGHDR, CDR2 SFDVKD. Trimming pared 1 base from V and 5 bases from J, leaving 5 bases between. The CDR3 runs 13 residues.

Comments on this clonotype: This may be a read error, as it is one base from a much larger clone. The chain joins TRBV2 to TRBJ1-4, with D perhaps TRBD1 (6 bases). This CDR3 has 13 amino acids. The ends were cut back, 5 bases at V and 7 bases at J, with 11 bases in the middle. CDR1 is SNHLY, CDR2 FYNNEI, per germline. CDR3 loop: CASSTGRPEKLFF. The CDR3 coding sequence is TGTGCCAGCAGTACAGGGCGTCCTGAAAAACTGTTTTTT.

There are many counts of this clonotype. V gene TRBV20-1 combines with J gene TRBJ1-3; a possible D gene is TRBD1 (5 bases). The V end lost 2 bases, the J end lost 6 bases, and 11 bases lay between the germline ends. In germline, CDR1 is DFQATT, CDR2 SNEGSKA (reference sequence). The CDR3 has 13 amino acids. The CDR3 DNA sequence: TGCAGTGCTAGACAGGGATCGGAAAACACCATATATTTT. It specifies CSARQGSENTIYF.

The chain has TRBV5-6 and TRBJ2-1; a weak D match, TRBD1 (6 bases). The length of the CDR3 is 15 residues. The V gene lost 4 bases and the J gene lost 1 base, with 12 bases spanning the gap. Germline CDR1 reads SGHDT; CDR2 reads YYEEEE. The CDR3 DNA is TGTGCCAGCAGCGACAGCAGGGGTTCCTACAATGAGCAGTTCTTC. Its protein product is CASSDSRGSYNEQFF.